This section outlines one T cell receptor beta chain sequence together with its context. Its antigen is unknown. Researchers generated TCR beta cDNA from about 0.5 ug of total RNA, relying on a constant-region primer. Each TCR beta library was derived from three nested multiplex PCR rounds that employed slightly modified ARM-PCR. In the first two PCR rounds, TRBV1-TRBV30 forward primers were paired with a C-beta reverse primer, and each round lasted nine to ten cycles. MiXCR was run by TCRdb on the multiplex PCR reads, yielding one entry per CDR3 protein. Of 150,000 to 200,000 distinct CDR3 sequences detected, less than 65% appear once; the ten largest clones hold approximately 67%. CDR1 and CDR2 from the germline V gene are SGHAT and FQNNGV. The V end was cut by 1 base, the J end by 10 bases, with 25 bases between. The CDR3 extends over 17 amino acids. The data are from a study of tumor-infiltrating lymphocytes in primary liver carcinoma.

Germline DNA was also extracted, and blood RNA derived from unsorted whole blood. Whole-study results and caveats: Being bulk and unsorted, samples allowed no CD4+ and CD8+ repertoire comparison.

The TCR originated in a middle-aged man with primary liver carcinoma and hepatitis B virus infection. V is TRBV11-2 and J is TRBJ2-5; D possibly uses TRBD1 or TRBD2 (6 bases each). Sequencing was done on a sample of peripheral blood. CDR3 sequence reads: CASSLVKGGQLHGSQYF. The CDR3 nucleotides read TGTGCCAGCAGCTTAGTGAAAGGCGGACAGCTCCACGGGAGCCAGTACTTC.